This T cell receptor (beta chain) is from a study of T cell changes during pregnancy in multiple sclerosis. In germline, CDR1 is KGHSH, CDR2 LQKENI. This CDR3 spans 16 amino acids. Trimming took 5 bases from V and 3 from J; bases not matched to a gene: 10. Assay: immunoSEQ multiplex PCR; the TCRdb copy retains only in-frame clones and omits some. The sample comprises about 110,000 clones, 90% to 95% of which are singletons, and 3.5% rests with the top ten. The source material was peripheral blood, sampled after pregnancy. The chain links TRBV18 to TRBJ1-1; 9 bases align to TRBD1. This sequence was found in a female donor with multiple sclerosis, enrolled in a pregnancy study. The CDR3 DNA follows: TGTGCCAGCTCAGACCGGACAGGGGCCCGGGACACTGAAGCTTTCTTT. Its translation is CASSDRTGARDTEAFF.